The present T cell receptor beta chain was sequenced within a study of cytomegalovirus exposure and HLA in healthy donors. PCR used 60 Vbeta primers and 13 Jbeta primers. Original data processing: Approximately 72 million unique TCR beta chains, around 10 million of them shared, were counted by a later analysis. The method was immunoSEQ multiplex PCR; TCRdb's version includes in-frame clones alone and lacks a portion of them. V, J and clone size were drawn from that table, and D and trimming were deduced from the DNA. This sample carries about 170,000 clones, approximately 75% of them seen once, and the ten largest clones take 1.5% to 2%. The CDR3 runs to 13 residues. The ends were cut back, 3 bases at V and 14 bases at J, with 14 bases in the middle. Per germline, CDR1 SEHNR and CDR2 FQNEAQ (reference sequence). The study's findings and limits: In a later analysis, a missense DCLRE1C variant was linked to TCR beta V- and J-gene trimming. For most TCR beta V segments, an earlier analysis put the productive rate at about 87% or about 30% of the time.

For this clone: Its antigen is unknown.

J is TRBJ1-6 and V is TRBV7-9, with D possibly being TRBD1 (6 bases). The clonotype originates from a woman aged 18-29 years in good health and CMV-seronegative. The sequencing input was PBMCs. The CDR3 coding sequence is TGTGCCAGCAGCTTGGCGGGGGGGCGGGCCCTCCACTTT. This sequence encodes CASSLAGGRALHF.